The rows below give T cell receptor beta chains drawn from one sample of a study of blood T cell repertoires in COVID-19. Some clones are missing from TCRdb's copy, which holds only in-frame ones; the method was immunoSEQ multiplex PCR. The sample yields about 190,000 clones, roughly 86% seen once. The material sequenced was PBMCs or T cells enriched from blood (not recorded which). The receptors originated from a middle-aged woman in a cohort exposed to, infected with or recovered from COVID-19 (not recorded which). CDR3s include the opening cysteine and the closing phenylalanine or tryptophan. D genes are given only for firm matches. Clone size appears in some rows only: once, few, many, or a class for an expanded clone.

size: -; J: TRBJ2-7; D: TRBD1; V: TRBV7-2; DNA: TGTGCCAGCAGCCCCACCCGGGACAGGGCCTACGAGCAGTACTTC; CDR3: CASSPTRDRAYEQYF
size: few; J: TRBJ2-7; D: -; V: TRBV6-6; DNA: TGTGCCAGCAGTCCCCTATCACCACAGGGATACTCCTACGAGCAGTACTTC; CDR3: CASSPLSPQGYSYEQYF
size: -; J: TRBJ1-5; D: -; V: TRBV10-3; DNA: TGTGCCATCAGTGAGTCGCAAGGGGACTTATATAGCAATCAGCCCCAGCATTTT; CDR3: CAISESQGDLYSNQPQHF
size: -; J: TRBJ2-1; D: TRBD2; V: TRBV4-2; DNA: TGTGCCAGCAGCCAACCTAGCGGCAATGAGCAGTTCTTC; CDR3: CASSQPSGNEQFF
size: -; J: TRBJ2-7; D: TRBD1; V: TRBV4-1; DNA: TGCGCCAGCAGCCAGGGACAGGGAGCCTCCTACGAGCAGTACTTC; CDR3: CASSQGQGASYEQYF
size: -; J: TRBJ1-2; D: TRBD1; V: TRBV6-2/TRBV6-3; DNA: TGTGCCAGCAGTTCCTCCGGGACAGGGTTCCTGCGTGGCTACACCTTC; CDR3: CASSSSGTGFLRGYTF
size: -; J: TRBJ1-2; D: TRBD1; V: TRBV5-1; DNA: TGCGCCAGCAGCTTGGCCCTGACAGGGGGCTATGGCTACACCTTC; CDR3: CASSLALTGGYGYTF
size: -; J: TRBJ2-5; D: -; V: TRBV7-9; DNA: TGTGCCAGCAGCTCCGCCGGTTTCGAGACCCAGTACTTC; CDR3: CASSSAGFETQYF
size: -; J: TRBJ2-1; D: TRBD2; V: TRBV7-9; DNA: TGTGCCAGCAGCTTTCTTACGGGGACTAGCGGGAGTAACACAATACAGTTCTTC; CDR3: CASSFLTGTSGSNTIQFF
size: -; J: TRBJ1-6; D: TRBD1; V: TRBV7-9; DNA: TGTGCCAGCAGCTACGGGACAGGGCCTGCCTCACCCCTCCACTTT; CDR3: CASSYGTGPASPLHF
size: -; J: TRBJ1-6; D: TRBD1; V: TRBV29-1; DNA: TGCAGCGTGAGCATAGGGGGCTCTGATTCACCCCTCCACTTT; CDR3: CSVSIGGSDSPLHF
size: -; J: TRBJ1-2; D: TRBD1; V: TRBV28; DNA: TGTGCCACCCAGGGGCAGGGGGCTAACTATGGCTACACCTTC; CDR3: CATQGQGANYGYTF
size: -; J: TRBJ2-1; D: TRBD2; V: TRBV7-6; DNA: TGTGCCAGCAGCTACGCTAGCGGGACCTACAATGAGCAGTTCTTC; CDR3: CASSYASGTYNEQFF
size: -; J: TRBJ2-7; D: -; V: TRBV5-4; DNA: TGTGCCAGCAGCTTGGTTGGGGGGGGGCTGTACGAGCAGTACTTC; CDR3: CASSLVGGGLYEQYF
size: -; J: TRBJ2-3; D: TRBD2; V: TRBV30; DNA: TGTGCCTGGACGGATAGTACGGGGGCTAGCGGGATTGTTACAGATACGCAGTATTTT; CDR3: CAWTDSTGASGIVTDTQYF
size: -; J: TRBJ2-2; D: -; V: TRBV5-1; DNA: TGCGCCAGCGACTACGGAGCCAACACCGGGGAGCTGTTTTTT; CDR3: CASDYGANTGELFF
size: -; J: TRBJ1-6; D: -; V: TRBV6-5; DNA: TGTGCCAGCAAGACGACAGTTTATTCACCCCTCCACTTT; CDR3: CASKTTVYSPLHF
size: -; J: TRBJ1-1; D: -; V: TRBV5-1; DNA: TGCGCCAGCAGCTTGGGGTCAGGGGCAGCTTTCTTT; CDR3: CASSLGSGAAFF
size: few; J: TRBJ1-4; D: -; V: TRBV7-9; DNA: TGTGCCAGCAGCTTAGGGACTGCTAATGAAAAACTGTTTTTT; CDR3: CASSLGTANEKLFF
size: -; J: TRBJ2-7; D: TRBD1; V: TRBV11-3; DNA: TGTGCCAGCAGCGCCAATGAAGACAGGGTACGTTACGAGCAGTACTTC; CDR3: CASSANEDRVRYEQYF
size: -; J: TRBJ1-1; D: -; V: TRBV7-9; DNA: TGTGCCAGCAGCTTCGGGTCCACTGAAGCTTTCTTT; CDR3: CASSFGSTEAFF
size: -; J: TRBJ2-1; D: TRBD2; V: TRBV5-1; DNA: TGCGCCAGCAGCTCCGAAGCGGGATGGACCTACAATGAGCAGTTCTTC; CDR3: CASSSEAGWTYNEQFF
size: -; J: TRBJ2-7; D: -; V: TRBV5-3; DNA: TGTGCCAGAAGCTTCTCTCGGAAACTGGAGGACGAGCAGTACTTC; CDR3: CARSFSRKLEDEQYF
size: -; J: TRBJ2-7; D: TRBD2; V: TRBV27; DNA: TGTGCCAGCAGCACTAGCGGGCAGACCTACGAGCAGTACTTC; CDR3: CASSTSGQTYEQYF
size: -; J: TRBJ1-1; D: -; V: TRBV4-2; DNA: TGTGCCAGCAGCCAGTACTCAGGGACTGAAGCTTTCTTT; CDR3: CASSQYSGTEAFF
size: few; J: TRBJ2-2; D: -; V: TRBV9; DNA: TGTGCCAGCAGCGCGTCCCCCGGGGAGCTGTTTTTT; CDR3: CASSASPGELFF
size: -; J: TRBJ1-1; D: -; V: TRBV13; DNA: TGTGCCAGCAGCTTAGGGCAGTCGTACAACGAAGCTTTCTTT; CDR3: CASSLGQSYNEAFF
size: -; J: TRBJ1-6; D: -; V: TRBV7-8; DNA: TGTGCCAGCAGCCCCCTGCGGGCTCGAGCACCCCTCCACTTT; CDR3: CASSPLRARAPLHF
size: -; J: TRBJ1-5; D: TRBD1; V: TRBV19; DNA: TGTGCCAGTGGCCAGGGGGCTTACAATCAGCCCCAGCATTTT; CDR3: CASGQGAYNQPQHF
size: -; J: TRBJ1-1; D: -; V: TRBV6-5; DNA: TGTGCCAGCACTAACCGAGGTGGCACTGAAGCTTTCTTT; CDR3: CASTNRGGTEAFF
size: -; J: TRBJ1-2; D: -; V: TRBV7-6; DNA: TGTGCCAGCAGCCCGAGCCTACAGCCTAACTATGGCTACACCTTC; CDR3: CASSPSLQPNYGYTF
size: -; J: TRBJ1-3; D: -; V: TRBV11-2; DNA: TGTGCCAGCAGCTTAGATTCACACTCTGGAAACACCATATATTTT; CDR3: CASSLDSHSGNTIYF
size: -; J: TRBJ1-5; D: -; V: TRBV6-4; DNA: TGTGCCAGCAGTGTGGAGGGTCGCGATCAGCCCCAGCATTTT; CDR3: CASSVEGRDQPQHF
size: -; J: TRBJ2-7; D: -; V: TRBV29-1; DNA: TGCAGCGTTGCTGTTACAGGCTACGAGCAGTACTTC; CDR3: CSVAVTGYEQYF
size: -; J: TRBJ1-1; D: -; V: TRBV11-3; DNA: TGTGCCAGCAGCTTGAGACAGACGAACACTGAAGCTTTCTTT; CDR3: CASSLRQTNTEAFF
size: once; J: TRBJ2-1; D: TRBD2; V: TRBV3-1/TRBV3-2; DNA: TGTGCCAGCAGCACTAGCGGGAAATACAATGAGCAGTTCTTC; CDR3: CASSTSGKYNEQFF
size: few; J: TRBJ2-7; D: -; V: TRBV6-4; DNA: TGTGCCAGCAGTGCTCGCTACGAGCAGTACTTC; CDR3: CASSARYEQYF
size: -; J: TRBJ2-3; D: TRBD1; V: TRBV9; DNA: TGTGCCAGCAGCGTAGTAGGGGACAGGGCTCCAGATACGCAGTATTTT; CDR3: CASSVVGDRAPDTQYF
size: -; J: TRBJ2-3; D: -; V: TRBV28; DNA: TGTGCCAGCAGTACCCGGACAGCAGATACGCAGTATTTT; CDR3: CASSTRTADTQYF
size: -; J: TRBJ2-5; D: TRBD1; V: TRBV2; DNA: TGTGCCAGCAGAACCACGCGGGACAGGGGTAGAGAGACCCAGTACTTC; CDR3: CASRTTRDRGRETQYF
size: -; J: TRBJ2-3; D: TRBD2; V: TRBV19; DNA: TGTGCCAGTAGCCTATCTAGCGGGAGTTGGGGTGGCACAGATACGCAGTATTTT; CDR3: CASSLSSGSWGGTDTQYF
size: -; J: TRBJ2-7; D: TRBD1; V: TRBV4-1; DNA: TGCGCCAGCAGCCAAGAGCCGACAGGGAGAGCCTACGAGCAGTACTTC; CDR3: CASSQEPTGRAYEQYF
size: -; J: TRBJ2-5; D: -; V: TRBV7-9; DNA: TGTGCCAGCAGCTTAGCGGACAGAACCTGGACCCAGTACTTC; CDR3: CASSLADRTWTQYF
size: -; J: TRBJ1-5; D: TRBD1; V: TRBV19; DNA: TGTGCCAGTAGTATCGCATCGGGACAGGGACATCCGCCCCAGCATTTT; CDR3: CASSIASGQGHPPQHF
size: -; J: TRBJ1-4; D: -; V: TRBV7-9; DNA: TGTGCCACAGGTGCAGCAACTAATGAAAAACTGTTTTTT; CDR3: CATGAATNEKLFF
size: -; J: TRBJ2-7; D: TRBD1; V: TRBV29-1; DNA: TGCAGCGTTGTGGCCCGGGACAGCTCCTACGAGCAGTACTTC; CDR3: CSVVARDSSYEQYF
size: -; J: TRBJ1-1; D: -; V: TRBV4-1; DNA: TGCGCCAGCAGCCAACGACCGGGAACTGAAGCTTTCTTT; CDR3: CASSQRPGTEAFF
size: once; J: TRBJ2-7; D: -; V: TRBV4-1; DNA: TGCGCCAGCAGCCCCGGGCGGAGGGACGAGCAGTACTTC; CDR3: CASSPGRRDEQYF
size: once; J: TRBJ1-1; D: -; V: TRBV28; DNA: TGTGCCAGCAGTTTACTCGGGTTCGAGGGAGACACTGAAGCTTTCTTT; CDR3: CASSLLGFEGDTEAFF
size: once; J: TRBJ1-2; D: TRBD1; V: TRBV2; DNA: TGTGCCAGCAGATCTGACAGGGGACCTAACTATGGCTACACCTTC; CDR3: CASRSDRGPNYGYTF
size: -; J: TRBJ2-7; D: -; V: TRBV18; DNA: TGTGCCAGCTCCCAGAGAGCGAGGGAGCAGTACTTC; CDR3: CASSQRAREQYF
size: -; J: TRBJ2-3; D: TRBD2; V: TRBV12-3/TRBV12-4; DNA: TGTGCCAGCAATAGCGGGGGCACAGATACGCAGTATTTT; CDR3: CASNSGGTDTQYF
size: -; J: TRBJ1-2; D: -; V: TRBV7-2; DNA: TGTGCCAGCAGCTTAGGACAGTTGGGAATTGGCTACACCTTC; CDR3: CASSLGQLGIGYTF
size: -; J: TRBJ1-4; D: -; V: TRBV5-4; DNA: TGTGCCAGCAGCTCGGGCAGGGATTATAATAATGAAAAACTGTTTTTT; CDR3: CASSSGRDYNNEKLFF
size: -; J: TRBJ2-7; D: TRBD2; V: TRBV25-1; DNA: TGTGCCAGCAGGACCGGGACTAGCGGGAAATACGAGCAGTACTTC; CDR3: CASRTGTSGKYEQYF